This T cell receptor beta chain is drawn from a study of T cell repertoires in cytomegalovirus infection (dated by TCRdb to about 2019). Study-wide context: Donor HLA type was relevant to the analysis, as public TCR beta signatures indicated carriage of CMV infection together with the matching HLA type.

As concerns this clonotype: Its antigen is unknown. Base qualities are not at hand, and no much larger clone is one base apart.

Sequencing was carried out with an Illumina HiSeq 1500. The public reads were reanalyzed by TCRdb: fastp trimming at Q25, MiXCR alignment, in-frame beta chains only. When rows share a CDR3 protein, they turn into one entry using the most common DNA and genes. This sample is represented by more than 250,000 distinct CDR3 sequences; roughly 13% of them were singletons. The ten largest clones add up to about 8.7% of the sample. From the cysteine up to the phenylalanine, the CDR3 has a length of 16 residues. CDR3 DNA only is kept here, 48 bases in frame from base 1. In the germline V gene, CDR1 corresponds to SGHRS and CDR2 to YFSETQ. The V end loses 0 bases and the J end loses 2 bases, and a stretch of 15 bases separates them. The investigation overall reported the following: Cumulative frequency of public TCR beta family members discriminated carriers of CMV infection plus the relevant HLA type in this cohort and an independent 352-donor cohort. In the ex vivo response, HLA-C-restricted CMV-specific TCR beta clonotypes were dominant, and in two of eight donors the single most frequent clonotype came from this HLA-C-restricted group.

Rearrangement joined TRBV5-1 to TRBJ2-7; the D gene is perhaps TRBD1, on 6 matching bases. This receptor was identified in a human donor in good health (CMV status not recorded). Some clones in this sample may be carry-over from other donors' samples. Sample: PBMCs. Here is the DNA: TGCGCCAGCAGCTTGGCCGGTTTGGGGGCCACCTACGAGCAGTACTTC. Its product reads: CASSLAGLGATYEQYF.